These 9 T cell receptor beta chains came from one sample sequenced in a study of early T cells in non-severe SARS-CoV-2 infection. TCRdb used MiXCR to reprocess the 5' RACE reads, holding one entry per CDR3 protein. The table includes 55,000 to 80,000 distinct CDR3 sequences, 8% to 9% detected once. The source was whole blood, collected at baseline. These TCRs come from an adult who was a healthcare worker with PCR-confirmed SARS-CoV-2 infection or an uninfected control (not recorded which).

This clonotype was seen ten or more times. This rearrangement joins TRBV5-5 to TRBJ1-1; a weak D match, TRBD1 (5 bases). Per the germline V gene, CDR1 is SGHKS and CDR2 is YYEKEE (reference sequence). V gave up 10 bases and J gave up 1 base, with 17 bases separating them. The CDR3 is 14 residues long. In nucleotides, the CDR3 is TGTGCCTCTTCACGGCTGGGGCAGAACACTGAAGCTTTCTTT. This gives the protein CASSRLGQNTEAFF.

The chain couples TRBV7-3 to TRBJ2-3; D is perhaps TRBD2 (5 bases). Germline V gene sequence: CDR1 SGHTA, CDR2 FQGTGA. This CDR3 is 15 amino acids long. Trimming left V 5 bases short and J 2 bases short, with 14 bases between. CDR3 sequence (DNA): TGTGCCAGCAGCCCTGCGGGTGGGATCACAGATACGCAGTATTTT. This encodes CASSPAGGITDTQYF.

This clonotype was seen a few times. The chain carries TRBV20-1 and TRBJ2-4, with D possibly being TRBD1 (6 bases). V lost 4 bases and J lost 1, with 11 bases in between. Germline V gene lookup returns CDR1 DFQATT and CDR2 SNEGSKA (reference sequence). The CDR3 length is 14 residues. The CDR3 loop is CSATYRVAKNIQYF. The CDR3 DNA is TGCAGTGCTACCTACAGGGTGGCCAAAAACATTCAGTACTTC.

The table lists this clonotype with many counts. Because the CDR3's place on the DNA is in doubt, the DNA is left out and the CDR3 is given as listed by TCRdb. The chain joins TRBV7-5 to TRBJ2-7; the D call of TRBD2 is as the table states it, not checked on the DNA. TRBV7-5 is labeled a pseudogene. The CDR3 spans 16 amino acids, including both terminal residues. CDR3 sequence reads: CISVPFYSGGSYEQYF.

This chain uses TRBV24-1 with TRBJ2-3, with D tentatively TRBD1 (6 bases). Deletions cut 3 bases from V and 2 bases from J, with 11 bases between. The germline V gene has CDR1 KGHDR and CDR2 SFDVKD. This CDR3 has 15 amino acids. The CDR3, as DNA: TGTGCCACCAGTGATCCAGGGGATTCCACAGATACGCAGTATTTT. Protein product: CATSDPGDSTDTQYF.

This clonotype was detected a few times. The rearrangement joins TRBV7-2 to TRBJ2-5, with D tentatively TRBD2 (6 bases). The CDR3 spans 15 residues. Germline CDR1 is SGHTA and CDR2 is FQGNSA. V dropped 5 bases and J dropped 4 bases, with 17 bases sitting between them. The CDR3 DNA follows: TGTGCCAGCAGCACTGGGTACGGGAGTATAGAGACCCAGTACTTC. As protein: CASSTGYGSIETQYF.

There are a few counts of this clonotype. The chain uses TRBV11-2 and TRBJ1-2; no firm D call. Deletions cut 4 bases from V and 4 bases from J, with 13 bases between. The germline CDR1 and CDR2 sequences are SGHAT and FQNNGV. The CDR3 covers 14 residues. CDR3 region: CASSSSHFSYGYTF. Here the CDR3 DNA reads TGTGCCAGCAGCTCCTCTCACTTCAGCTATGGCTACACCTTC.

This clonotype was seen only a few times. The chain employs TRBV6-2 or TRBV6-3 and TRBJ2-1; the D is unclear. CDR1 and CDR2 (germline): MNHEY, SVGEGT. The V and J ends lost 6 bases and 15 bases respectively, with 21 bases between them. The CDR3 is 13 residues long. The CDR3 DNA is TGTGCCAGCAGCCCCATTAACTCCCGCCTCAGGTTCTTC. Amino acids: CASSPINSRLRFF.

This clonotype was observed a few times. CDR3 DNA sequence: TGTGCCAGCAGCCCGCTGGGCAATGAGCAGTTCTTC. It specifies CASSPLGNEQFF. The chain recombines TRBV4-2 with TRBJ2-1; D not certain. The germline gives CDR1 LGHNA, CDR2 YNFKEQ. This CDR3 is built from 12 residues. V dropped 4 bases and J dropped 6 bases, with 7 bases sitting between them.